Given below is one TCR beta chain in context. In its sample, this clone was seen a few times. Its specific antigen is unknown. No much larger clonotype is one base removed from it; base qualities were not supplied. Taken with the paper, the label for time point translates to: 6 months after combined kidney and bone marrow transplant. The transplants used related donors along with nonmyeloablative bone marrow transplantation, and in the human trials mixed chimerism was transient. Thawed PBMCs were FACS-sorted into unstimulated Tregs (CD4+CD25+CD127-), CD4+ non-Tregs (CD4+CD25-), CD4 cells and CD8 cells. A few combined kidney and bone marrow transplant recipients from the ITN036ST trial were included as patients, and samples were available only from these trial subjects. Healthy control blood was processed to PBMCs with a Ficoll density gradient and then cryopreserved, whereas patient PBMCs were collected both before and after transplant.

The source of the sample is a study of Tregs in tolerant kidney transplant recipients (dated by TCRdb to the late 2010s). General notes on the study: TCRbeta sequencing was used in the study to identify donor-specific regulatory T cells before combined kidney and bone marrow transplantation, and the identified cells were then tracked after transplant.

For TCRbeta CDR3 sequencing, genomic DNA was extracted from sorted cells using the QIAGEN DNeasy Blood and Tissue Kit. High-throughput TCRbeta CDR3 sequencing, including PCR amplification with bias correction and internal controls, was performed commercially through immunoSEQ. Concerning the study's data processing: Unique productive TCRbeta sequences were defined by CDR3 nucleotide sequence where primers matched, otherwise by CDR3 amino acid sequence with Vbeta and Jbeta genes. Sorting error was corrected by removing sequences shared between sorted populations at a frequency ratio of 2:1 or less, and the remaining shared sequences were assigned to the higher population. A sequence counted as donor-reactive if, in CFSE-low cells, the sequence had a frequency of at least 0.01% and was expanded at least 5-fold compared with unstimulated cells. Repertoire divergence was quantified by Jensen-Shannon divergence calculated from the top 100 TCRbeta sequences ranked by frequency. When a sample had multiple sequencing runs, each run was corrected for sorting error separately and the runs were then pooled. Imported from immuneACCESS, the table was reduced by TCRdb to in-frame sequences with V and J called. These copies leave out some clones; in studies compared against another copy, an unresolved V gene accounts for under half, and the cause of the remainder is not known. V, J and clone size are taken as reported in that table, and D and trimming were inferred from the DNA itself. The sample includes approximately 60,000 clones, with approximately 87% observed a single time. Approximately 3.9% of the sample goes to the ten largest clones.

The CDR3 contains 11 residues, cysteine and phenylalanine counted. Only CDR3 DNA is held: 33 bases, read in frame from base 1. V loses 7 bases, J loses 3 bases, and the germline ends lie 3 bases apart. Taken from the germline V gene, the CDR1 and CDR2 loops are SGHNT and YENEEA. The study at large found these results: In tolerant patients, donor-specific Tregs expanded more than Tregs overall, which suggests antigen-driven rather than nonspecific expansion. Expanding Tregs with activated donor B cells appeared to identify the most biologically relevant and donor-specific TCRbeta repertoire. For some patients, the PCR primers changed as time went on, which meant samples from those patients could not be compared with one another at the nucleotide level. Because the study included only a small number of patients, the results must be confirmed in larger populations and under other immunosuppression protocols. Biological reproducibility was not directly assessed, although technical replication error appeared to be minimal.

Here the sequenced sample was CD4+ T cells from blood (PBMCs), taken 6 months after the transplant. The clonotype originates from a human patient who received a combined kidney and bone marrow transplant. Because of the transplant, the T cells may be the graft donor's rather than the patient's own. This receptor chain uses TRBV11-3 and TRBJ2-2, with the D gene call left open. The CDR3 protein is CASTYTGELFF. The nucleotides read TGTGCCAGCACCTACACCGGGGAGCTGTTTTTT.